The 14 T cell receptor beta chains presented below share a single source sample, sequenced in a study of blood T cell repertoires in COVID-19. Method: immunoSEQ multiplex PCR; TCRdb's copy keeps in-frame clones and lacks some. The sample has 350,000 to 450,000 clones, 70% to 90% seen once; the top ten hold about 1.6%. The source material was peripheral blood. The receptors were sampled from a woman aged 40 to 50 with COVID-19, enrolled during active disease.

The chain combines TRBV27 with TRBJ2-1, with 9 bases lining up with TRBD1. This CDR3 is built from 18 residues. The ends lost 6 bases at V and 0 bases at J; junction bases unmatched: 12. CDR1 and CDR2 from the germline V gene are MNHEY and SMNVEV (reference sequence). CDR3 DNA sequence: TGTGCCAGCAGAACCGGGACAGGGACGTTTAGCTCCTACAATGAGCAGTTCTTC. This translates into CASRTGTGTFSSYNEQFF.

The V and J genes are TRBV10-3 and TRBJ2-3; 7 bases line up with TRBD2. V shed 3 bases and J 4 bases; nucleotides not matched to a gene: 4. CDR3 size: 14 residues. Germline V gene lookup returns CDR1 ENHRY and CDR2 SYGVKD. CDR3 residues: CAISEAGNPDTQYF. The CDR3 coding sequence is TGTGCCATCAGTGAAGCGGGGAACCCAGATACGCAGTATTTT.

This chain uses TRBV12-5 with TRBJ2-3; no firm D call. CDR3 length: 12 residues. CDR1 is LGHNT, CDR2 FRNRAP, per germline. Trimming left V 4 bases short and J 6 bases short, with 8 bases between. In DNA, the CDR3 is TGTGCTAGTGGTTCCCAAGCCGATACGCAGTATTTT. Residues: CASGSQADTQYF.

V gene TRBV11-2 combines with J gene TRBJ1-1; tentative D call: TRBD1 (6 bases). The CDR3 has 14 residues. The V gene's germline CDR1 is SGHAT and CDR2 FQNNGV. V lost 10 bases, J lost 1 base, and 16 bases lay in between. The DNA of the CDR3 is TGTGCCACCCTCAGGGGCATGCGGAACACTGAAGCTTTCTTT. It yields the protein CATLRGMRNTEAFF.

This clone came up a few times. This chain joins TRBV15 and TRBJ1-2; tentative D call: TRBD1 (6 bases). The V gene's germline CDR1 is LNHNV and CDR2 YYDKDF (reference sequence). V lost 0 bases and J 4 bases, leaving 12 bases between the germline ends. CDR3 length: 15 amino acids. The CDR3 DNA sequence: TGTGCCACCAGCAGAGATCGGGGGGGCACCTATGGCTACACCTTC. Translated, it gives CATSRDRGGTYGYTF.

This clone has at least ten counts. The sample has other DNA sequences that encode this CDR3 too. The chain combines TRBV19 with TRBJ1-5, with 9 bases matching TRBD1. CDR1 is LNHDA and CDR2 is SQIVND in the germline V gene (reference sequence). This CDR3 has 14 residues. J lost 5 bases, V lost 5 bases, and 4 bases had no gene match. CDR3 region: CASSGDRVDQPQHF. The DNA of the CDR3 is TGTGCCAGTAGTGGGGACAGGGTGGATCAGCCCCAGCATTTT.

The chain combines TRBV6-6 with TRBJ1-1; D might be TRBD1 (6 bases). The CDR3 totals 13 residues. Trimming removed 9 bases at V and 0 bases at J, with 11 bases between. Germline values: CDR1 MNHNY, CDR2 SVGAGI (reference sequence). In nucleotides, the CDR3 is TGTGCCAGTCAGGACAGTTTGAACACTGAAGCTTTCTTT. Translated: CASQDSLNTEAFF.

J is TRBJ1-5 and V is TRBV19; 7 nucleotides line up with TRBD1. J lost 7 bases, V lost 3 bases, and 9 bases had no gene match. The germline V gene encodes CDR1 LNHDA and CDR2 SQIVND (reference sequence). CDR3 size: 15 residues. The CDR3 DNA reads TGTGCCAGTAGTATCCCCGACAGGGTGGACCAGCCCCAGCATTTT. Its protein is CASSIPDRVDQPQHF.

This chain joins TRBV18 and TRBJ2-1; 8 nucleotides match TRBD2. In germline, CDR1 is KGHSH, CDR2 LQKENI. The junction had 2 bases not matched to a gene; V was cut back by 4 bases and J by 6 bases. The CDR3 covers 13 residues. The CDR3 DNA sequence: TGTGCCAGCTCACGAGCGGGAGTCAATGAGCAGTTCTTC. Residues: CASSRAGVNEQFF.

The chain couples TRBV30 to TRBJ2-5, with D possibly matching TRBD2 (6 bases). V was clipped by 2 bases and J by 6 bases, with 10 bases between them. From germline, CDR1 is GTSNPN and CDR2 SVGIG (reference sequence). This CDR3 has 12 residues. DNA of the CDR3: TGTGCCTGGAGTAGGAGGGTAAAGACCCAGTACTTC. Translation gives CAWSRRVKTQYF. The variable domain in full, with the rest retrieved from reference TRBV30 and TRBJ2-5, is SQTIHQWPATLVQPVGSPLSLECTVEGTSNPNLYWYRQAAGRGLQLLFYSVGIGQISSEVPQNLSASRPQDRQFILSSKKLLLSDSGFYLCAWSRRVKTQYFGPGTRLLVL.

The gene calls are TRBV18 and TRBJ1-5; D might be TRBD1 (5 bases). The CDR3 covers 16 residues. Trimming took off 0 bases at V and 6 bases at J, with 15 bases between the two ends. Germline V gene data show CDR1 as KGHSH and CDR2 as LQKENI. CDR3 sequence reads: CASSPPGQPSGQPQHF. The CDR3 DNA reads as TGTGCCAGCTCACCACCGGGGCAGCCCTCGGGTCAGCCCCAGCATTTT.

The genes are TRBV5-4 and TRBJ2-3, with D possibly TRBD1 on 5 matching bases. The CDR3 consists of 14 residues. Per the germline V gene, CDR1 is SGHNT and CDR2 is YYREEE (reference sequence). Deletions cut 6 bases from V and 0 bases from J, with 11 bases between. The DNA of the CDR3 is TGTGCCAGCACAGACAGCGACAGCACAGATACGCAGTATTTT. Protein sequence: CASTDSDSTDTQYF.

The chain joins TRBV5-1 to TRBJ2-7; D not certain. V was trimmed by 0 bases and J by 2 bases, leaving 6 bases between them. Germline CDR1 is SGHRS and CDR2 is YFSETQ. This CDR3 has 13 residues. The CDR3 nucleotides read TGCGCCAGCAGCTTGGTAACAGCCTACGAGCAGTACTTC. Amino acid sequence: CASSLVTAYEQYF.

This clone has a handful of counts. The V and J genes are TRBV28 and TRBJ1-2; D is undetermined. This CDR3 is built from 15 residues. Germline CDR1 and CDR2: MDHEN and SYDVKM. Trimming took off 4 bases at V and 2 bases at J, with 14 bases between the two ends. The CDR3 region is CASSSSGLGNYGYTF. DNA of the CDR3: TGTGCCAGCAGTTCCTCTGGACTGGGGAACTATGGCTACACCTTC.